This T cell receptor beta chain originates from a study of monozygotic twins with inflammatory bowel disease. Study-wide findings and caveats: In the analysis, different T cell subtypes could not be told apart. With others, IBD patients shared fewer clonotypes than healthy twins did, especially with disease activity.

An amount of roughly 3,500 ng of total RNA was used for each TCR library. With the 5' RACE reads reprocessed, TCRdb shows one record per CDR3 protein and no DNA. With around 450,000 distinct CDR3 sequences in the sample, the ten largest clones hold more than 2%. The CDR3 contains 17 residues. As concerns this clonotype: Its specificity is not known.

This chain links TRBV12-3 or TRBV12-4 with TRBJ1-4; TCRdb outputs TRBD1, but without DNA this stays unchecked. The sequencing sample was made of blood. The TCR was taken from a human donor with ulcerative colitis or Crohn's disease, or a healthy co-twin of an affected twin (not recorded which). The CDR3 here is CASSSGTGGQYGEKLFF.